A single sample gave rise to the 31 T cell receptor beta chains below, sequenced in a study of T-cell memory formation after mild COVID-19. TCRdb reprocessed the 5' RACE reads via MiXCR and lists one record per CDR3 protein. The data contain roughly 600,000 distinct CDR3 sequences, over 15% of them singletons. The sample comprised PBMCs or a T cell subset sorted from them (not recorded which). All receptors come from an adult woman who had mild COVID-19 (a few samples of this study predate the infection). Cell type and time point are not known.

The chain joins TRBV4-1 to TRBJ2-7; either TRBD1 or TRBD2 may supply D (7 bases each). This CDR3 comprises 15 residues. V was trimmed by 4 bases and J by 3 bases, leaving 16 bases between them. Germline V gives CDR1 MGHRA, CDR2 YSYEKL. CDR3 region: CASSPARGGDYEQYF. The CDR3 nucleotides are TGCGCCAGCAGCCCCGCCAGGGGGGGAGACTACGAGCAGTACTTC.

This clonotype was found a few times. The V call is TRBV7-9, the J call TRBJ2-7; no definite D call. V lost 5 bases and J lost 3, with 11 bases in between. The germline gives CDR1 SEHNR, CDR2 FQNEAQ (reference sequence). The CDR3 consists of 13 residues. Here the CDR3 reads CASSQETFYEQYF. The CDR3 nucleotides are TGTGCCAGCAGCCAAGAAACCTTCTACGAGCAGTACTTC.

V is TRBV12-3 or TRBV12-4 and J is TRBJ1-5, with a possible D match to TRBD1 (5 bases). The CDR3 is 15 amino acids. Trimming cost V 3 bases and J 1 base, with 10 bases left between them. The CDR3 loop is CASSLGGASNQPQHF. As DNA, the CDR3 is TGTGCCAGCAGTTTGGGGGGTGCGAGCAATCAGCCCCAGCATTTT.

The chain is built from TRBV18 and TRBJ2-3; 8 bases align to TRBD1. The CDR3 is 14 residues long. Germline-derived CDR1 and CDR2 are KGHSH and LQKENI. The V segment lost 8 bases and the J segment 4 bases; nucleotides outside the gene matches: 8. This chain's CDR3 is CASGPDRGADTQYF. CDR3 in DNA: TGTGCCAGCGGCCCAGACAGGGGCGCAGATACGCAGTATTTT.

This clonotype was seen repeatedly, ten times or more. The chain employs TRBV12-3 or TRBV12-4 and TRBJ2-5; D is undetermined. The CDR3 sequence is 12 residues long. V was trimmed by 6 bases and J by 5 bases, leaving 10 bases between them. In nucleotides, the CDR3 is TGTGCCAGCAGCCCGCCGTGGGAGACCCAGTACTTC. Amino acid sequence: CASSPPWETQYF.

This clonotype came up many times. V is TRBV21-1 and J is TRBJ2-7; TRBD1 is taken as the D call from the table, unchecked against the DNA. TRBV21-1 is a documented pseudogene. The CDR3 sequence is 15 residues long. As DNA, the CDR3 is TGTGCCAGCAGCTCCTCCGGGGGCAGGTGGATTGGGCAGTACTTC. Translated, it gives CASSSSGGRWIGQYF.

This chain uses TRBV5-1 with TRBJ1-1, with D possibly TRBD1 on 6 matching bases. The length of the CDR3 is 16 residues. The V and J ends lost 1 base and 1 base respectively, with 14 bases between them. The germline CDR1 and CDR2 sequences are SGHRS and YFSETQ. This chain's CDR3 is CASSLMDSGWNTEAFF. The CDR3 coding sequence is TGCGCCAGCAGCTTGATGGACAGTGGATGGAACACTGAAGCTTTCTTT.

This clonotype was recorded a few times. This CDR3 is CASSWTGGFYEQYF. The CDR3 nucleotides are TGTGCCAGCAGCTGGACAGGGGGGTTCTACGAGCAGTACTTC. This chain uses TRBV6-6 with TRBJ2-7, with TRBD1 matching 10 bases. Germline-derived CDR1 and CDR2 are MNHNY and SVGAGI (reference sequence). V dropped 6 bases and J dropped 3; count of bases not matched to a gene: 5. The CDR3 runs to 14 residues.

This clonotype was detected only a few times. This chain joins TRBV14 and TRBJ2-7, with D perhaps matching TRBD1 or TRBD2 (5 bases each). Trimming left V 0 bases short and J 6 bases short, with 15 bases between. CDR1 and CDR2 (germline): SGHDN, FVKESK. The CDR3 covers 15 residues. The DNA of the CDR3 is TGTGCCAGCAGCCAAGATCGCAGGGAGAAGGGCGAGCAGTACTTC. Translation: CASSQDRREKGEQYF.

The sample holds a few counts of this clonotype. This rearrangement joins TRBV20-1 to TRBJ2-3, with 7 bases lining up with TRBD2. This CDR3 is 14 amino acids long. V was pared by 3 bases and J by 0 bases, with 3 bases of the junction left unmatched. Per the germline V gene, CDR1 is DFQATT and CDR2 is SNEGSKA (reference sequence). Here the CDR3 DNA reads TGCAGTGCTAGGGCTAGCGGAAGCACAGATACGCAGTATTTT. It specifies CSARASGSTDTQYF.

There are a few counts of this clonotype. The chain recombines TRBV29-1 with TRBJ2-7, with D possibly matching TRBD2 (6 bases). Germline V gene sequence: CDR1 SQVTM, CDR2 ANQGSEA. V was shortened by 5 bases and J by 0 bases, with 14 bases between the two germline ends. This CDR3 spans 14 amino acids. The CDR3, as DNA: TGCAGCGTTACGGTGGGGACTGGCTCCTACGAGCAGTACTTC. As protein: CSVTVGTGSYEQYF.

The V call is TRBV4-1, the J call TRBJ2-7; D remains ambiguous. This CDR3 contains 11 residues. V dropped 6 bases and J dropped 5 bases, with 8 bases sitting between them. CDR1 is MGHRA and CDR2 is YSYEKL in the germline V gene. CDR3 region: CASRGTDEQYF. CDR3 in DNA: TGCGCCAGCAGAGGTACGGACGAGCAGTACTTC.

The V gene is TRBV12-5, the J gene TRBJ2-2, with a possible D match to TRBD1 (6 bases). V was trimmed by 3 bases and J by 1 base, leaving 9 bases between them. The CDR3 is made up of 15 amino acids. Germline V CDR1 and CDR2: LGHNT, FRNRAP. This CDR3 is CASGFWGLNTGELFF. The CDR3, as DNA: TGTGCTAGTGGTTTTTGGGGGCTGAACACCGGGGAGCTGTTTTTT. The full variable domain, with the rest looked up from reference TRBV12-5 and TRBJ2-2, is DARVTQTPRHKVTEMGQEVTMRCQPILGHNTVFWYRQTMMQGLELLAYFRNRAPLDDSGMPKDRFSAEMPDATLATLKIQPSEPRDSAVYFCASGFWGLNTGELFFGEGSRLTVL.

This clonotype showed up just a few times. The rearrangement links TRBV7-9 to TRBJ2-7; weak D call: TRBD1 (5 bases). Germline CDR1 is SEHNR and CDR2 is FQNEAQ (reference sequence). The CDR3 runs 14 residues. The V end lost 3 bases, the J end lost 2 bases, and 11 bases lay between the germline ends. Written as DNA, the CDR3 is TGTGCCAGCAGCTTCGTGGGGCAGACCTACGAGCAGTACTTC. Translation: CASSFVGQTYEQYF. The whole variable domain, remainder taken from reference TRBV7-9 and TRBJ2-7, is DTGVSQNPRHKITKRGQNVTFRCDPISEHNRLYWYRQTLGQGPEFLTYFQNEAQLEKSRLLSDRFSAERPKGSFSTLEIQRTEQGDSAMYLCASSFVGQTYEQYFGPGTRLTVT.

The chain is built from TRBV29-1 and TRBJ1-1; possible D gene TRBD1, 5 bases. This CDR3 comprises 13 residues. Trimming took 2 bases from V and 1 from J, leaving 8 bases between them. Germline assignment: CDR1 SQVTM and CDR2 ANQGSEA. In DNA, the CDR3 is TGCAGCGTTGAATACAGGCCGAACACTGAAGCTTTCTTT. This translates into CSVEYRPNTEAFF.

The chain joins TRBV20-1 to TRBJ1-5, with D possibly TRBD1 on 5 matching bases. The CDR3 runs to 10 residues. The germline gives CDR1 DFQATT, CDR2 SNEGSKA (reference sequence). V lost 7 bases and J lost 5, with 6 bases in between. Here the CDR3 DNA reads TGCAGTGTAGGGGATCAGCCCCAGCATTTT. Encoded protein: CSVGDQPQHF.

The rearrangement links TRBV3-1 to TRBJ2-1; D ambiguous. Per the germline V gene, CDR1 is LGHDT and CDR2 is YNNKEL (reference sequence). Trimming shortened V by 0 bases and J by 1 base, and 10 bases separated the two germline ends. This CDR3 is 16 amino acids long. The CDR3 DNA follows: TGTGCCAGCAGCCAAGATCTGGTTGGATCCTACAATGAGCAGTTCTTC. Translation gives CASSQDLVGSYNEQFF.

The chain is built from TRBV19 and TRBJ1-1; TRBD1 is a possible D gene (5 bases). V lost 3 bases and J lost 0, with 11 bases in between. The CDR3 is 15 amino acids. The germline V gene encodes CDR1 LNHDA and CDR2 SQIVND (reference sequence). The CDR3 protein is CASSMGDAMNTEAFF. CDR3 DNA sequence: TGTGCCAGTAGTATGGGGGACGCCATGAACACTGAAGCTTTCTTT.

This clonotype was counted only a few times. This chain links TRBV7-2 with TRBJ2-4; TRBD2 agrees at 8 bases. Trimming took 1 base from V and 7 from J; bases not matched to a gene: 3. Germline V gene lookup returns CDR1 SGHTA and CDR2 FQGNSA. This CDR3 has 14 residues. CDR3 nucleotide sequence: TGTGCCAGCAGCTTAGGGGGCGGGAGGAACATTCAGTACTTC. The encoded protein is CASSLGGGRNIQYF.

The table lists this clonotype with many counts. The rearrangement links TRBV7-6 to TRBJ1-5; D might be TRBD1 (5 bases). V lost 5 bases and J lost 2, with 19 bases in between. The length of the CDR3 is 17 residues. Germline CDR1 and CDR2: SGHVS and FNYEAQ. Written as DNA, the CDR3 is TGTGCCAGCAGCCAGCAGCCACACAGGTGGGGCAATCAGCCCCAGCATTTT. This codes for CASSQQPHRWGNQPQHF.

This clonotype has ten or more counts. V gene TRBV5-1 combines with J gene TRBJ2-7; perhaps D is TRBD1 or TRBD2 (5 bases each). CDR3 length: 15 residues. V lost 1 base and J lost 2, with 13 bases in between. Per germline, CDR1 SGHRS and CDR2 YFSETQ. The CDR3 region has the DNA TGCGCCAGCAGCTTGTGGGGGACCGATGCCTACGAGCAGTACTTC. Its translation: CASSLWGTDAYEQYF.

The rearrangement uses TRBV5-1 and TRBJ2-2; 8 bases are a match to TRBD1. This CDR3 is built from 16 residues. Germline V gene data show CDR1 as SGHRS and CDR2 as YFSETQ. The V gene end was trimmed by 4 bases and the J gene end by 3 bases; junction bases not matched to a gene: 8. CDR3 coding DNA: TGCGCCAGCAGCAGGGACAGGCGAAAAGACACCGGGGAGCTGTTTTTT. Protein product: CASSRDRRKDTGELFF.

The chain couples TRBV19 to TRBJ2-1; D may correspond to TRBD1 or TRBD2 (6 bases each). The CDR3 is made up of 15 amino acids. Germline CDR1 reads LNHDA; CDR2 reads SQIVND (reference sequence). Between the trimmed V and J ends, which lost 5 bases and 4 bases, there was a span of 15 bases. The CDR3 nucleotides read TGTGCCAGTAGTGACCAGAGGGGGGCTTACAATGAGCAGTTCTTC. Translation: CASSDQRGAYNEQFF.

V usage is TRBV24-1 and J usage is TRBJ1-2; TRBD1 might be the D (5 bases). Germline values: CDR1 KGHDR, CDR2 SFDVKD. Deletions cut 9 bases from V and 6 bases from J, with 13 bases between. The CDR3 sequence is 12 residues long. This CDR3 is CATVGRLDGYTF. The CDR3 nucleotides are TGTGCCACCGTGGGACGGCTCGATGGCTACACCTTC.

This clonotype was picked up many times. The V gene is TRBV18, the J gene TRBJ2-7; weak D call: TRBD1 (6 bases). CDR1 is KGHSH, CDR2 LQKENI, per germline. V was clipped by 8 bases and J by 1 base, with 12 bases between them. CDR3 length: 13 amino acids. The CDR3 region has the DNA TGTGCCAGCAGTTTGACAGGTTCCTACGAGCAGTACTTC. Translated: CASSLTGSYEQYF.

V gene TRBV2 combines with J gene TRBJ2-1; D possibly corresponds to TRBD1 (6 bases). The CDR3 is made up of 15 amino acids. CDR1 and CDR2 (germline): SNHLY, FYNNEI. Trimming cost V 5 bases and J 0 bases, with 11 bases left between them. CDR3 amino acids: CASSNGQSSYNEQFF. CDR3 sequence (DNA): TGTGCCAGCAGTAACGGACAGAGCTCCTACAATGAGCAGTTCTTC.

This chain uses TRBV27 with TRBJ2-7, with D tentatively TRBD1 or TRBD2 (5 bases each). This CDR3 contains 15 residues. Trimming stripped 2 bases from V and 3 bases from J, with 14 bases between. Germline V gene data show CDR1 as MNHEY and CDR2 as SMNVEV (reference sequence). The CDR3 coding sequence is TGTGCCAGCAGTTTAGGGACGGGACGCATCTACGAGCAGTACTTC. It is translated as CASSLGTGRIYEQYF.

This clonotype was seen a few times. The rearrangement joins TRBV27 to TRBJ2-7, with D unclear. Between the trimmed V and J ends, which lost 8 bases and 0 bases, there was a span of 11 bases. Germline V gene data show CDR1 as MNHEY and CDR2 as SMNVEV (reference sequence). The CDR3 is 13 amino acids. The CDR3 coding sequence is TGTGCCAGCGCAGTTTACCGCTCCTACGAGCAGTACTTC. It specifies CASAVYRSYEQYF.

V gene TRBV7-2 combines with J gene TRBJ1-2; D is undetermined. The V gene's germline CDR1 is SGHTA and CDR2 FQGNSA. This CDR3 is built from 13 residues. The ends were cut back, 2 bases at V and 8 bases at J, with 12 bases in the middle. The DNA of the CDR3 is TGTGCCAGCAGCTTACCAAATTCGGGGGGCTACACCTTC. This translates into CASSLPNSGGYTF.

This clonotype was counted at least ten times. The chain couples TRBV9 to TRBJ2-5, with D hard to call. CDR1 and CDR2 (germline): SGDLS, YYNGEE. The CDR3 has 15 residues. V was clipped by 0 bases and J by 5 bases, with 14 bases between them. CDR3 region: CASSVGSLQRETQYF. The CDR3 nucleotides read TGTGCCAGCAGCGTAGGTAGCCTCCAAAGGGAGACCCAGTACTTC.

The rearrangement joins TRBV6-1 to TRBJ2-3; D is uncertain. V lost 2 bases, J lost 6 bases, and 3 bases lay in between. Germline V gives CDR1 MNHNS, CDR2 SASEGT. The CDR3 spans 11 residues. The CDR3 nucleotides are TGTGCCAGCAGTGAAAGGGATACGCAGTATTTT. It codes for CASSERDTQYF.